One and the same sample provided the 11 T cell receptor beta chains below, sequenced in a study of blood T cell repertoires in COVID-19. Clones were read by immunoSEQ multiplex PCR, and TCRdb kept only the in-frame ones, dropping some. This sample carries about 310,000 clones, about 87% of them seen once, and the ten largest clones take over 1%. The specimen was peripheral blood. Receptors originate from a man in his 70s with acute or convalescent COVID-19.

The rearrangement links TRBV19 to TRBJ1-1; D may be TRBD1 (6 bases). Germline V gene sequence: CDR1 LNHDA, CDR2 SQIVND (reference sequence). V was cut by 1 base and J by 6 bases, with 15 bases left in between. This CDR3 is 15 amino acids long. The CDR3 nucleotides are TGTGCCAGTAGTATAGTCGGGGGGGGCGTAGCTGAAGCTTTCTTT. Translation: CASSIVGGGVAEAFF.

The chain links TRBV6-2 or TRBV6-3 to TRBJ2-1, with no clear D. From germline, CDR1 is MNHEY and CDR2 SVGEGT. The CDR3 has 15 residues. The ends were cut back, 0 bases at V and 2 bases at J, with 8 bases in the middle. CDR3 amino acids: CASSYSSSAYNEQFF. The CDR3 region has the DNA TGTGCCAGCAGTTACTCGAGTAGTGCCTACAATGAGCAGTTCTTC.

The rearrangement links TRBV12-1 to TRBJ2-1; the table's D call TRBD2 went unverified against the DNA. TRBV12-1 is noted as a pseudogene. The CDR3 covers 19 residues. The CDR3 DNA sequence: TGTGCCAGCAGCTTTGTGGTAGCGGGAGTCTCGATGATAATGGATGAGCAGTTCTTC. It specifies CASSFVVAGVSMIMDEQFF.

This sequence joins TRBV28 and TRBJ2-7; tentatively, D is TRBD1 (5 bases). Germline V gene data show CDR1 as MDHEN and CDR2 as SYDVKM. This CDR3 is 15 amino acids long. Trimming removed 5 bases from V and 4 bases from J, with 18 bases in between. The CDR3 sequence is CASSPPTTASYEQYF. The CDR3 bases are TGTGCCAGCAGTCCTCCGACGACAGCCTCGTACGAGCAGTACTTC. Full variable domain (outside the CDR3, taken from reference TRBV28 and TRBJ2-7): DVKVTQSSRYLVKRTGEKVFLECVQDMDHENMFWYRQDPGLGLRLIYFSYDVKMKEKGDIPEGYSVSREKKERFSLILESASTNQTSMYLCASSPPTTASYEQYFGPGTRLTVT.

V and J are TRBV5-1 and TRBJ1-3; the D is unclear. V gave up 2 bases and J gave up 1 base, with 16 bases separating them. This CDR3 is 17 amino acids long. Germline V CDR1 and CDR2: SGHRS, YFSETQ. As DNA, the CDR3 is TGCGCCAGCAGCTTAAGTCCCGGCCTAGGATCTGGAAACACCATATATTTT. Amino acid sequence: CASSLSPGLGSGNTIYF.

This chain links TRBV28 with TRBJ2-7, with a possible D match to TRBD2 (6 bases). The V gene lost 4 bases and the J gene lost 3 bases, with 16 bases spanning the gap. CDR3 length equals 15 residues. Germline values: CDR1 MDHEN, CDR2 SYDVKM. For the CDR3, the DNA is TGTGCCAGCAGTTGGCCGGGACTGGGGTTCTACGAGCAGTACTTC. It is translated as CASSWPGLGFYEQYF.

The chain is built from TRBV28 and TRBJ1-5; no clear D gene. Per germline, CDR1 MDHEN and CDR2 SYDVKM. The CDR3 runs 14 residues. Deletions cut 7 bases from V and 16 bases from J, with 26 bases between. CDR3 residues: CASIRSLWEAQAHF. Here the CDR3 DNA reads TGTGCCAGCATCAGGAGTCTCTGGGAGGCGCAAGCCCATTTT.

A single count supports this clone. The genes are TRBV19 and TRBJ2-7; TRBD2 might be the D (6 bases). There are 14 residues in the CDR3. The V end lost 5 bases, the J end lost 7 bases, and 18 bases lay between the germline ends. Germline loops: CDR1 LNHDA, CDR2 SQIVND (reference sequence). The CDR3 protein is CASSSGTFVEEQYF. Here the CDR3 DNA reads TGTGCCAGTAGTTCGGGGACTTTCGTAGAGGAGCAGTACTTC.

V and J are TRBV7-2 and TRBJ1-5; no clear D. Germline V lookup: CDR1 SGHTA, CDR2 FQGNSA. Trimming removed 1 base from V and 9 bases from J, with 10 bases in between. This CDR3 contains 13 residues. CDR3 sequence reads: CASSLDSLPPQHF. CDR3 DNA sequence: TGTGCCAGCAGCTTAGACAGCCTCCCGCCCCAGCATTTT.

The chain employs TRBV5-4 and TRBJ2-3; D is undetermined. Germline CDR1 is SGHNT and CDR2 is YYREEE (reference sequence). Between the trimmed V and J ends, which lost 0 bases and 0 bases, there was a span of 8 bases. The CDR3 runs to 15 residues. Written as DNA, the CDR3 is TGTGCCAGCAGCTTGGATCCGGGTAGCACAGATACGCAGTATTTT. It codes for CASSLDPGSTDTQYF.

This clone has more than one count but fewer than ten. The chain couples TRBV7-9 to TRBJ1-6; 7 bases are a match to TRBD1. The CDR3 extends over 12 amino acids. Unmatched junction bases numbered 5, after V lost 10 bases and J lost 8 bases. Germline V gene lookup returns CDR1 SEHNR and CDR2 FQNEAQ (reference sequence). In DNA, the CDR3 is TGTGCCACCCAAACAGGGGATTCACCCCTCCACTTT. Translation gives CATQTGDSPLHF. Drawing the rest from reference TRBV7-9 and TRBJ1-6, the complete variable domain is DTGVSQNPRHKITKRGQNVTFRCDPISEHNRLYWYRQTLGQGPEFLTYFQNEAQLEKSRLLSDRFSAERPKGSFSTLEIQRTEQGDSAMYLCATQTGDSPLHFGNGTRLTVT.